Below are 30 T cell receptor beta chains sequenced from a single sample in a study of T cell responses to AZD1222 COVID-19 vaccine. Some clones are missing from TCRdb's copy, which holds only in-frame ones; the method was immunoSEQ multiplex PCR. The sample includes 90,000 or so clones, roughly 90% of them seen just once. The sequencing used peripheral blood, collected on day 0 of AZD1222 vaccination. The receptors were gathered from an adult in good health.

J is TRBJ2-7 and V is TRBV24-1; D possibly corresponds to TRBD2 (6 bases). Trimming stripped 9 bases from V and 2 bases from J, with 16 bases between. The CDR3 sequence is 14 residues long. Germline V CDR1 and CDR2: KGHDR, SFDVKD. CDR3 nucleotides: TGTGCCACCGGAGGTTGGACTACGGCCTACGAGCAGTACTTC. Protein: CATGGWTTAYEQYF.

The chain uses TRBV15 and TRBJ2-2, with D maybe TRBD2 (6 bases). The V and J ends lost 0 bases and 1 base respectively, with 6 bases between them. Per germline, CDR1 LNHNV and CDR2 YYDKDF (reference sequence). CDR3 length: 15 amino acids. The chain's CDR3 is CATSRERENTGELFF. The CDR3 DNA sequence: TGTGCCACCAGCAGAGAGCGGGAGAACACCGGGGAGCTGTTTTTT.

In its sample, this clone was seen a few times. The rearrangement joins TRBV9 to TRBJ1-1; a possible D gene is TRBD1 (5 bases). Looked up from germline, CDR1 is SGDLS and CDR2 is YYNGEE. Between the trimmed V and J ends, which lost 5 bases and 0 bases, there was a span of 11 bases. CDR3 size: 14 residues. The CDR3 DNA is TGTGCCAGCAGAGATCGACAGTTGAACACTGAAGCTTTCTTT. Protein product: CASRDRQLNTEAFF.

This clone appeared a single time. CDR3 DNA: TGTGCCAGCAGCGTGACAGATACGCAGTATTTT. Its translation: CASSVTDTQYF. The chain uses TRBV7-2 and TRBJ2-3, with no clear D. Germline V gene sequence: CDR1 SGHTA, CDR2 FQGNSA. The CDR3 consists of 11 residues. V lost 5 bases and J 3 bases, leaving 3 bases between the germline ends.

This sequence joins TRBV7-2 and TRBJ2-1; D is possibly TRBD2 (6 bases). Per the germline V gene, CDR1 is SGHTA and CDR2 is FQGNSA. Trimming shortened V by 2 bases and J by 1 base, and 9 bases separated the two germline ends. This CDR3 has 15 residues. In nucleotides, the CDR3 is TGTGCCAGCAGCTTAACTAGCCCGTCCTACAATGAGCAGTTCTTC. Translated: CASSLTSPSYNEQFF.

The V and J genes are TRBV5-6 and TRBJ1-6; 10 bases are shared with TRBD1. This CDR3 contains 14 residues. J lost 10 bases, V lost 1 base, and 2 bases had no gene match. Germline CDR1 and CDR2: SGHDT and YYEEEE. The CDR3 region is CASSLLGQGSPLHF. As DNA, the CDR3 is TGTGCCAGCAGCTTGCTGGGACAGGGGTCACCCCTCCACTTT.

The rearrangement links TRBV29-1 to TRBJ1-2, with D perhaps matching TRBD1 (6 bases). Trimming took 8 bases from V and 3 from J, leaving 16 bases between them. The CDR3 contains 13 residues. Germline lookup yields CDR1 SQVTM and CDR2 ANQGSEA. CDR3 sequence (DNA): TGCAGCACGACAGGATTGAGGGACTATGGCTACACCTTC. Its protein product is CSTTGLRDYGYTF.

The chain has TRBV25-1 and TRBJ2-6; D unresolved. Deletions cut 4 bases from V and 0 bases from J, with 13 bases between. Germline CDR1 MGHDK, CDR2 SYGVNS. The CDR3 runs 17 residues. Here the CDR3 reads CASSGPGVLSGANVLTF. For the CDR3, the DNA is TGTGCCAGCAGTGGCCCAGGCGTCCTCTCTGGGGCCAACGTCCTGACTTTC.

Only one count was recorded for this clone. The rearrangement links TRBV5-4 to TRBJ2-5; D is ambiguous. The CDR3 runs 13 residues. Germline lookup yields CDR1 SGHNT and CDR2 YYREEE (reference sequence). Deletions cut 1 base from V and 5 bases from J, with 9 bases between. CDR3 region: CASSLQAGETQYF. In nucleotides, the CDR3 is TGTGCCAGCAGCTTGCAGGCCGGGGAGACCCAGTACTTC.

A single count supports this clone. J is TRBJ1-1 and V is TRBV11-3; no reliable D call. The CDR3 has 13 residues. Germline lookup yields CDR1 SGHNT and CDR2 YENEEA. The V end lost 1 base, the J end lost 1 base, and 4 bases lay between the germline ends. The CDR3 DNA reads as TGTGCCAGCAGCTTAGTCCAGAACACTGAAGCTTTCTTT. Amino acids: CASSLVQNTEAFF.

The V call is TRBV6-2 or TRBV6-3, the J call TRBJ1-4; TRBD1 aligns across 7 bases. CDR3 length equals 15 residues. Germline V gene data show CDR1 as MNHEY and CDR2 as SVGEGT. The V gene end was trimmed by 1 base and the J gene end by 3 bases; junction bases not matched to a gene: 2. The CDR3 spells CASSYYGTANEKLFF. For the CDR3, the DNA is TGTGCCAGCAGTTACTACGGGACAGCTAATGAAAAACTGTTTTTT.

The chain uses TRBV19 and TRBJ1-5; D remains ambiguous. The CDR3 covers 13 residues. Germline V lookup: CDR1 LNHDA, CDR2 SQIVND (reference sequence). V lost 2 bases, J lost 4 bases, and 6 bases lay in between. The CDR3 here is CASSISGNQPQHF. Here the CDR3 DNA reads TGTGCCAGTAGTATATCTGGGAATCAGCCCCAGCATTTT.

CDR3 sequence: CASTRALTDTQYF. The CDR3 nucleotides are TGCGCCAGCACCCGGGCTCTTACAGATACGCAGTATTTT. V usage is TRBV5-1 and J usage is TRBJ2-3; D remains ambiguous. CDR3 length: 13 residues. In germline, CDR1 is SGHRS, CDR2 YFSETQ. The ends were cut back, 6 bases at V and 3 bases at J, with 11 bases in the middle.

The chain uses TRBV3-1 (or the pseudogene TRBV3-2) and TRBJ1-2; D is possibly TRBD1 (6 bases). This CDR3 has 15 residues. V was cut by 1 base and J by 5 bases, with 14 bases left in between. The germline V gene encodes CDR1 LGHDT and CDR2 YNNKEL (reference sequence). CDR3 protein: CASSQGGRGRYGYTF. CDR3 bases: TGTGCCAGCAGCCAAGGTGGCCGGGGGCGGTATGGCTACACCTTC.

This chain links TRBV19 with TRBJ2-2; a possible D gene is TRBD2 (5 bases). CDR3 size: 16 residues. The ends were cut back, 5 bases at V and 5 bases at J, with 18 bases in the middle. CDR1 and CDR2 (germline): LNHDA, SQIVND (reference sequence). CDR3: CASSHNIGGETGELFF. DNA of the CDR3: TGTGCCAGTAGTCATAACATAGGAGGTGAGACCGGGGAGCTGTTTTTT.

The chain couples TRBV13 to TRBJ1-1; the D gene is possibly TRBD1 (5 bases). CDR1 and CDR2 from the germline V gene are PRHDT and FYEKMQ (reference sequence). V was trimmed by 2 bases and J by 3 bases, leaving 7 bases between them. The CDR3 has 13 amino acids. The CDR3 DNA follows: TGTGCCAGCAGCTTAAACAGGCACACTGAAGCTTTCTTT. It yields the protein CASSLNRHTEAFF.

The gene calls are TRBV10-3 and TRBJ1-5; maybe TRBD1 (5 bases). The V gene's germline CDR1 is ENHRY and CDR2 SYGVKD. There are 13 residues in the CDR3. Trimming shortened V by 11 bases and J by 10 bases, and 21 bases separated the two germline ends. In nucleotides, the CDR3 is TGTGCCGTGCCTACCGGGACGGACCCTCCCCAGCATTTT. Amino acids: CAVPTGTDPPQHF.

The chain combines TRBV30 with TRBJ1-6; D remains unclear. This CDR3 contains 14 residues. Germline CDR1 reads GTSNPN; CDR2 reads SVGIG (reference sequence). The V and J ends lost 0 bases and 5 bases respectively, with 8 bases between them. Here the CDR3 reads CAWSVLGHNSPLHF. CDR3 DNA: TGTGCCTGGAGTGTACTCGGCCATAATTCACCCCTCCACTTT.

This clone came up a few times. The gene calls are TRBV21-1 and TRBJ2-3; the D call in the table, TRBD2, was not verified against the DNA. TRBV21-1 is a pseudogene segment. The CDR3 covers 15 residues. The CDR3 here is CASSKDDGGTDTQYF. As DNA, the CDR3 is TGTGCCAGCAGCAAAGACGACGGGGGCACAGATACGCAGTATTTT.

This chain links TRBV16 with TRBJ2-7, with D perhaps matching TRBD2 (5 bases). This CDR3 is 13 amino acids long. V was shortened by 0 bases and J by 5 bases, with 8 bases between the two germline ends. CDR1 and CDR2 (germline): KGHSY, FQNENV. CDR3 sequence reads: CASSQSTGNEQYF. The CDR3 nucleotides read TGTGCCAGCAGCCAATCAACGGGGAACGAGCAGTACTTC.

The chain uses TRBV7-2 and TRBJ1-3, with 11 bases identical to TRBD1. J gave up 8 bases and V 5 bases, and 8 bases lay outside the gene matches. Germline V gene data show CDR1 as SGHTA and CDR2 as FQGNSA. The CDR3 is 15 amino acids. The CDR3 reads CASSKEGQGVDTIYF. The CDR3 nucleotides are TGTGCCAGCAGCAAAGAGGGACAGGGGGTTGACACCATATATTTT.

This chain joins TRBV10-3 and TRBJ1-1; 7 bases match TRBD1. Germline V gene lookup returns CDR1 ENHRY and CDR2 SYGVKD. V shed 3 bases, J shed 0 bases, and the junction held 1 base outside the gene matches. The CDR3 sequence is 14 residues long. In nucleotides, the CDR3 is TGTGCCATCAGTGATCAGGGGGTGAACACTGAAGCTTTCTTT. It specifies CAISDQGVNTEAFF.

This chain joins TRBV6-5 and TRBJ2-5; D may match TRBD1 or TRBD2 (6 bases each). The germline V gene has CDR1 MNHEY and CDR2 SVGAGI. V was cut by 3 bases and J by 5 bases, with 13 bases left in between. This CDR3 contains 14 residues. DNA for the CDR3: TGTGCCAGCAGTTATCAAGGGGGGTACGAGACCCAGTACTTC. This translates into CASSYQGGYETQYF.

The rearrangement uses TRBV27 and TRBJ1-5; 7 nucleotides match TRBD1. The CDR3 contains 16 residues. The germline gives CDR1 MNHEY, CDR2 SMNVEV (reference sequence). The V and J ends lost 6 bases and 1 base, in that order; junction bases with no gene match: 9. Written as DNA, the CDR3 is TGTGCCAGCAGACAAGGGGACAGAGAGAGCAATCAGCCCCAGCATTTT. Translated, it gives CASRQGDRESNQPQHF.

The CDR3 protein is CASSETSGLYNEQFF. For the CDR3, the DNA is TGTGCCAGCAGTGAGACTAGCGGCCTCTACAATGAGCAGTTCTTC. The chain is built from TRBV6-1 and TRBJ2-1; TRBD2 matches 9 bases. This CDR3 is built from 15 residues. Trimming at V came to 3 bases and at J to 3 bases, leaving 3 bases not matched to a gene. The V gene's germline CDR1 is MNHNS and CDR2 SASEGT.

The chain carries TRBV29-1 and TRBJ1-1, with D hard to call. Germline lookup yields CDR1 SQVTM and CDR2 ANQGSEA. V was trimmed by 4 bases and J by 6 bases, leaving 9 bases between them. The length of the CDR3 is 11 residues. CDR3 in amino acids: CSVVGYSEAFF. The CDR3, as DNA: TGCAGCGTTGTAGGGTATTCTGAAGCTTTCTTT.

The chain couples TRBV3-1 (or the pseudogene TRBV3-2) to TRBJ1-2; 9 bases are a match to TRBD1. After removal of 8 bases from V and 4 bases from J, the junction contained 5 bases not matched to a gene. This CDR3 contains 13 residues. CDR1 and CDR2 from the germline V gene are LGHDT and YNNKEL (reference sequence). CDR3 nucleotides: TGTGCCAGCGGAAGACAGGGGGGCTATGGCTACACCTTC. Amino acid sequence: CASGRQGGYGYTF.

V usage is TRBV5-1 and J usage is TRBJ2-7, with 8 bases matching TRBD1. The V gene's germline CDR1 is SGHRS and CDR2 YFSETQ. Trimming took 0 bases from V and 8 from J; bases not matched to a gene: 7. There are 14 residues in the CDR3. The CDR3 DNA sequence: TGCGCCAGCAGCTTGGTGGCAGGGGGCGAGAAGCAGTACTTC. Translating it yields CASSLVAGGEKQYF.

The chain combines TRBV20-1 with TRBJ1-5; 7 positions match TRBD1. V was clipped by 3 bases and J by 3 bases; unmatched bases: 5. The CDR3 runs to 14 residues. Germline V gene lookup returns CDR1 DFQATT and CDR2 SNEGSKA (reference sequence). For the CDR3, the DNA is TGCAGTGCTAGTGAGGGGGCCGACAATCAGCCCCAGCATTTT. This encodes CSASEGADNQPQHF.

The V and J genes are TRBV6-5 and TRBJ2-7; 9 nucleotides align to TRBD2. The CDR3 length is 13 residues. The germline CDR1 and CDR2 sequences are MNHEY and SVGAGI. V lost 4 bases and J lost 7; bases outside the gene matches: 5. CDR3 loop: CASSWREGQEQYF. The CDR3 DNA is TGTGCCAGCAGTTGGCGGGAGGGCCAGGAGCAGTACTTC.